This record covers a single TCR beta chain. Genomic DNA served as template for TCR beta VDJ and CDR3 profiling. TCRdb re-derived calls from the reads in MiXCR, one entry per CDR3 protein. The sample yields around 200,000 distinct CDR3 sequences, about half seen once. Germline CDR1 reads ENHRY; CDR2 reads SYGVKD. This CDR3 is 13 amino acids long. V dropped 6 bases and J dropped 3 bases, with 8 bases sitting between them. The data were taken from a study of CD8+CD57+ T cells in acquired aplastic anemia. At the level of the study: Sorted CD4+ and CD8+ cells yielded DNA averaging roughly 3.3 ug.

It was patients with CD8+CD57+ cell expansion by flow cytometry who were chosen for sequencing. This clonotype was sampled from a human donor with aplastic anemia. The sample consisted of sorted CD4+, CD8+, or CD8+CD57+ T cells (not recorded which) from PBMCs. This chain connects TRBV10-3 to TRBJ1-4; a weak D match, TRBD1 (6 bases). The CDR3 sequence is CAISAGANEKLFF. The DNA of the CDR3 is TGTGCCATCAGCGCAGGGGCTAATGAAAAACTGTTTTTT.